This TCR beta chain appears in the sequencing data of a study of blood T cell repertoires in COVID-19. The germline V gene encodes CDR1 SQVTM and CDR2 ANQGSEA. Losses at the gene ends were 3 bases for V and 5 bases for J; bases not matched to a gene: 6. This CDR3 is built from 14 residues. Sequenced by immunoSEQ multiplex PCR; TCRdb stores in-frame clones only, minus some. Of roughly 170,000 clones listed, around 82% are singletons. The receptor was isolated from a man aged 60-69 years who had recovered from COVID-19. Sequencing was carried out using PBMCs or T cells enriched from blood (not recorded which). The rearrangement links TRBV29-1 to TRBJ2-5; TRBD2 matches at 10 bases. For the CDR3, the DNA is TGCAGCGTTGATTCTAGCGGGAGATTTGAGACCCAGTACTTC. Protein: CSVDSSGRFETQYF.